These 13 T cell receptor beta chains originate from one sample sequenced in a study of blood T cell repertoires in COVID-19. Assay: immunoSEQ multiplex PCR; the TCRdb copy retains only in-frame clones and omits some. Here the sample spans around 300,000 clones, under 90% being singletons. Sequenced sample: PBMCs or T cells enriched from blood (not recorded which). The receptor set was obtained from an older woman who had recovered from COVID-19.

The gene calls are TRBV19 and TRBJ2-2; D not resolved. Germline CDR1 and CDR2: LNHDA and SQIVND (reference sequence). This CDR3 region has 15 residues. V lost 7 bases and J 4 bases, leaving 16 bases between the germline ends. The CDR3 region is CASKSSAVPTGELFF. The DNA for the CDR3 is TGTGCCAGTAAATCTTCGGCGGTTCCCACCGGGGAGCTGTTTTTT.

The chain combines TRBV5-1 with TRBJ2-5; 7 nucleotides align to TRBD1. The CDR3 loop spans 13 amino acids. With 4 bases clipped from V and 3 bases from J, the junction kept 3 bases outside the gene matches. Germline CDR1 is SGHRS and CDR2 is YFSETQ. CDR3 nucleotide sequence: TGCGCCAGCAGCCCTGGGACAGAAGAGACCCAGTACTTC. Its protein is CASSPGTEETQYF.

V usage is TRBV20-1 and J usage is TRBJ2-7, with a possible D match to TRBD1 (5 bases). V was cut by 2 bases and J by 7 bases, with 9 bases left in between. The CDR3 runs 11 residues. Germline lookup yields CDR1 DFQATT and CDR2 SNEGSKA (reference sequence). The CDR3 DNA reads as TGCAGTGCTAGACAGGGTTGGGAGCAGTACTTC. Translation gives CSARQGWEQYF.

This rearrangement joins TRBV24-1 to TRBJ1-5; TRBD1 is a possible D gene (5 bases). Germline assignment: CDR1 KGHDR and CDR2 SFDVKD. V lost 4 bases, J lost 6 bases, and 24 bases lay in between. This CDR3 has 18 amino acids. This CDR3 is CATSEPGLSHFRSQPQHF. CDR3 in DNA: TGTGCCACCAGTGAGCCGGGACTTAGTCATTTTCGATCTCAGCCCCAGCATTTT.

The CDR3 spells CASSPVRYEQYF. Written as DNA, the CDR3 is TGTGCCAGCAGCCCGGTCCGCTACGAGCAGTACTTC. This chain uses TRBV6-5 with TRBJ2-7, with D hard to call. The CDR3 loop spans 12 amino acids. V lost 6 bases and J lost 3, with 9 bases in between. CDR1 is MNHEY and CDR2 is SVGAGI in the germline V gene.

This clone was seen once. The chain has TRBV7-3 and TRBJ1-1; TRBD1 matches 8 bases. Germline V lookup: CDR1 SGHTA, CDR2 FQGTGA. The ends lost 5 bases at V and 4 bases at J; junction bases unmatched: 6. This CDR3 spans 14 amino acids. CDR3 coding DNA: TGTGCCAGCAGCCAGGACAGGGAAGGCACTGAAGCTTTCTTT. This encodes CASSQDREGTEAFF.

J is TRBJ2-7 and V is TRBV9; weak D call: TRBD1 (5 bases). Germline CDR1 reads SGDLS; CDR2 reads YYNGEE. V lost 0 bases and J 6 bases, leaving 13 bases between the germline ends. This CDR3 is built from 14 residues. The CDR3 nucleotides read TGTGCCAGCAGCGTAGAAGGGGCAGGCGGCGAGCAGTACTTC. This sequence encodes CASSVEGAGGEQYF. The entire variable domain, with the rest obtained from reference TRBV9 and TRBJ2-7, is as follows: DSGVTQTPKHLITATGQRVTLRCSPRSGDLSVYWYQQSLDQGLQFLIQYYNGEERAKGNILERFSAQQFPDLHSELNLSSLELGDSALYFCASSVEGAGGEQYFGPGTRLTVT.

The rearrangement uses TRBV28 and TRBJ1-1, with 9 positions matching TRBD1. This CDR3 spans 15 amino acids. The germline gives CDR1 MDHEN, CDR2 SYDVKM. The V segment lost 2 bases and the J segment 5 bases; nucleotides outside the gene matches: 6. The CDR3, as DNA: TGTGCCAGCAGTTTACCGGGACAGGGTTGGACTGAAGCTTTCTTT. Its protein product is CASSLPGQGWTEAFF.

This chain connects TRBV9 to TRBJ2-2; 9 bases match TRBD2. The germline CDR1 and CDR2 sequences are SGDLS and YYNGEE. Trimming cost V 0 bases and J 6 bases; bases outside gene matches: 6. The CDR3 covers 16 residues. Here the CDR3 DNA reads TGTGCCAGCAGCGTAGTACCTAGCGGGGAGGCCGGGGAGCTGTTTTTT. Translated, it gives CASSVVPSGEAGELFF.

The genes are TRBV2 and TRBJ1-2; D may be TRBD1 (5 bases). The germline CDR1 and CDR2 sequences are SNHLY and FYNNEI. The CDR3 is made up of 14 amino acids. Trimming shortened V by 5 bases and J by 2 bases, and 12 bases separated the two germline ends. CDR3 sequence reads: CASSFHTGNYGYTF. The CDR3 DNA reads as TGTGCCAGCAGTTTCCATACAGGCAACTATGGCTACACCTTC.

This chain uses TRBV29-1 with TRBJ2-2; 9 bases match TRBD1. After removal of 7 bases from V and 3 bases from J, the junction contained 9 bases not matched to a gene. The germline V gene encodes CDR1 SQVTM and CDR2 ANQGSEA. CDR3 length: 15 amino acids. CDR3 protein: CSAPAGTGYTGELFF. Written as DNA, the CDR3 is TGCAGCGCCCCGGCCGGGACAGGGTACACCGGGGAGCTGTTTTTT.

The genes are TRBV30 and TRBJ2-3; D not resolved. CDR3 length: 12 amino acids. CDR1 and CDR2 from the germline V gene are GTSNPN and SVGIG (reference sequence). This CDR3 reads CAGEVGTDTQYF. The CDR3 nucleotides read TGTGCTGGCGAGGTAGGCACAGATACGCAGTATTTT.

The chain is built from TRBV4-1 and TRBJ1-2; 8 bases match TRBD1. Germline V lookup: CDR1 MGHRA, CDR2 YSYEKL. The CDR3 consists of 16 residues. Germline trimming cut 0 bases from V and 5 bases from J; bases unmatched to any gene: 8. CDR3 region: CASSQEWTGTVYGYTF. The CDR3 DNA sequence: TGCGCCAGCAGCCAAGAATGGACAGGGACGGTGTATGGCTACACCTTC.